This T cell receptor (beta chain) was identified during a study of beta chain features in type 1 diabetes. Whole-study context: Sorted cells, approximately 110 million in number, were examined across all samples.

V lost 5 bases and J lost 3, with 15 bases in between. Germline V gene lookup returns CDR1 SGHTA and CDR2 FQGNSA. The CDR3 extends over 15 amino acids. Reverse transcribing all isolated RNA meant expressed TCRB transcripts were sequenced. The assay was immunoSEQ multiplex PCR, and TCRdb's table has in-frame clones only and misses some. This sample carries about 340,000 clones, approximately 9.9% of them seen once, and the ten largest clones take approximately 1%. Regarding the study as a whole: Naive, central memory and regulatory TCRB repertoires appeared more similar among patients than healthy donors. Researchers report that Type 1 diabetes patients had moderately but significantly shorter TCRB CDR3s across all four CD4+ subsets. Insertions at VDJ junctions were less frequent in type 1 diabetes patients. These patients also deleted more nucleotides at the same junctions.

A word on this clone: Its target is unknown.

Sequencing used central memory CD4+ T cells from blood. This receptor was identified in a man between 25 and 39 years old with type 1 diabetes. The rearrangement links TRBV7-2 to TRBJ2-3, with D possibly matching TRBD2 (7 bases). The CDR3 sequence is CASSPGGPRTDTQYF. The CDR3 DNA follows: TGTGCCAGCAGCCCCGGGGGGCCCAGGACAGATACGCAGTATTTT.